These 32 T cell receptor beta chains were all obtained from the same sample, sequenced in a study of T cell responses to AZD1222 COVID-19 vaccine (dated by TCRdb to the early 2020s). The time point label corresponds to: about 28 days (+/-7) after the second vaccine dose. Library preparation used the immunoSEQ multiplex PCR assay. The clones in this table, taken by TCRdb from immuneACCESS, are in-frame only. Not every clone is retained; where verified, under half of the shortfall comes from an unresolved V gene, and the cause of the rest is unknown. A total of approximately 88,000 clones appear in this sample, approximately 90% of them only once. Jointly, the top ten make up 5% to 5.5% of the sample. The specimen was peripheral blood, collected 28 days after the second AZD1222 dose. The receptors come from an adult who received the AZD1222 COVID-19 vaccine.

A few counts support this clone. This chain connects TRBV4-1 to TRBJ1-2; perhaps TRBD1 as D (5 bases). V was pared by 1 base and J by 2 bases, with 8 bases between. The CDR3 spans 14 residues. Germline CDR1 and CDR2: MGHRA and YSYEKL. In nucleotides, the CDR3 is TGCGCCAGCAGCCAAGGGGGGAACAACTATGGCTACACCTTC. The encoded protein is CASSQGGNNYGYTF.

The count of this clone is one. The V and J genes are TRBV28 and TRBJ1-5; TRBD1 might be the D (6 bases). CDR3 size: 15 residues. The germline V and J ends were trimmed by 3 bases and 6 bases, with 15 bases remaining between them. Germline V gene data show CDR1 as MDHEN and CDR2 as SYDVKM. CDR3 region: CASSFPSYRAQPQHF. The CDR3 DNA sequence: TGTGCCAGCAGTTTCCCCTCCTACAGGGCTCAGCCCCAGCATTTT. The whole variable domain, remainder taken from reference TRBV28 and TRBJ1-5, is DVKVTQSSRYLVKRTGEKVFLECVQDMDHENMFWYRQDPGLGLRLIYFSYDVKMKEKGDIPEGYSVSREKKERFSLILESASTNQTSMYLCASSFPSYRAQPQHFGDGTRLSIL.

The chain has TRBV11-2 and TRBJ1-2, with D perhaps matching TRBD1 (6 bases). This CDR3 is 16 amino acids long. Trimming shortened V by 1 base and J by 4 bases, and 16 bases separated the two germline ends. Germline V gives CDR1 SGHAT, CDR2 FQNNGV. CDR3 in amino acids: CASSLAGGRFFYGYTF. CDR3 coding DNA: TGTGCCAGCAGCTTAGCCGGGGGCCGGTTTTTCTATGGCTACACCTTC.

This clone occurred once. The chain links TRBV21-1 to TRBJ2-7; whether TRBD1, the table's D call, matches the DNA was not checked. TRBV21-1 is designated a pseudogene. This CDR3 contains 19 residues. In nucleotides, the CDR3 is TGTGCCAGCAGCCGTCAAACAGGGGGCGAGGGTGCGCGGTCCTACGAGCAGTACTTC. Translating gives CASSRQTGGEGARSYEQYF.

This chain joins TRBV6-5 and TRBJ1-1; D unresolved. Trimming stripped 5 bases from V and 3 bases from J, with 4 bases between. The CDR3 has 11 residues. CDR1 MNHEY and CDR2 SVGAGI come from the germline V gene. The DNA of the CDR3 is TGTGCCAGCAGTCCGGACACTGAAGCTTTCTTT. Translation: CASSPDTEAFF.

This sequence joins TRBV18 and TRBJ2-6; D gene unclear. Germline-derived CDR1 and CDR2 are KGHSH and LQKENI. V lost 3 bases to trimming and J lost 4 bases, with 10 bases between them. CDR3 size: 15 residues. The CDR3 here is CASSPGPAGANVLTF. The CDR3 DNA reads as TGTGCCAGCTCACCGGGTCCGGCAGGGGCCAACGTCCTGACTTTC. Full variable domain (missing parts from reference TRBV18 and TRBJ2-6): NAGVMQNPRHLVRRRGQEARLRCSPMKGHSHVYWYRQLPEEGLKFMVYLQKENIIDESGMPKERFSAEFPKEGPSILRIQQVVRGDSAAYFCASSPGPAGANVLTFGAGSRLTVL.

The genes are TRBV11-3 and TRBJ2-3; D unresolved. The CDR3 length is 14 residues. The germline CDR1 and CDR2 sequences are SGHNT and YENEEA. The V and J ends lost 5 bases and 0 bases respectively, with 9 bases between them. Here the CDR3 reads CASSRARSTDTQYF. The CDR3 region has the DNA TGTGCCAGCAGCCGCGCCCGGAGCACAGATACGCAGTATTTT. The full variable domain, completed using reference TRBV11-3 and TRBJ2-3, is EAGVVQSPRYKIIEKKQPVAFWCNPISGHNTLYWYLQNLGQGPELLIRYENEEAVDDSQLPKDRFSAERLKGVDSTLKIQPAELGDSAVYLCASSRARSTDTQYFGPGTRLTVL.

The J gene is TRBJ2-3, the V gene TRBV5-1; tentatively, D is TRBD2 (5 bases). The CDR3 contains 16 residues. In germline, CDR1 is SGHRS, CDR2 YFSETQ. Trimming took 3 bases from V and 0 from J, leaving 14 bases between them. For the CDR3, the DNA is TGCGCCAGCAGCTACTCCTCGACGGGAAGCACAGATACGCAGTATTTT. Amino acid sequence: CASSYSSTGSTDTQYF.

The CDR3 bases are TGCGCCAGCAACTTACACGGGCCTGCTAAAAATGAGCAGTTCTTC. It is translated as CASNLHGPAKNEQFF. The V and J genes are TRBV23-1 and TRBJ2-1; D is ambiguous. TRBV23-1 is an ORF, and what it does is uncertain. The V and J ends lost 7 bases and 7 bases respectively, with 20 bases between them. This CDR3 comprises 15 residues.

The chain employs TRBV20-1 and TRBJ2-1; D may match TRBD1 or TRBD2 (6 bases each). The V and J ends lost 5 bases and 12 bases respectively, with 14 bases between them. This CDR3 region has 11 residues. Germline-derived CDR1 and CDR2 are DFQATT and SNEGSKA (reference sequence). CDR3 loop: CSAGTGTAQFF. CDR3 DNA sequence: TGCAGTGCTGGCACAGGGACTGCGCAGTTCTTC.

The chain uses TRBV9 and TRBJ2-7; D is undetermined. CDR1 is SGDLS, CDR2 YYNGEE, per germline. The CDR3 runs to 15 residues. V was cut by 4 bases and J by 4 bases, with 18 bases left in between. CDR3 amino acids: CASSLRGVSGYEQYF. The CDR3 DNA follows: TGTGCCAGCAGCCTCCGAGGAGTATCTGGGTACGAGCAGTACTTC.

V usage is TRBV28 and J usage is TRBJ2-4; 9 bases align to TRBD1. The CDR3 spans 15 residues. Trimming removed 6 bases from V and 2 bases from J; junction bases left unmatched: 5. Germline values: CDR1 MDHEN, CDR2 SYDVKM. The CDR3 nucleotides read TGTGCCAGCAGCCGGACAGGGGAGCCCAAAAACATTCAGTACTTC. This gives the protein CASSRTGEPKNIQYF.

The DNA for the CDR3 is TGTGCCAGCAGCCAGACAGATACTAGCAATCAGCCCCAGCATTTT. This translates into CASSQTDTSNQPQHF. The chain uses TRBV9 and TRBJ1-5; the D gene is possibly TRBD1 (5 bases). The CDR3 totals 15 residues. Trimming shortened V by 4 bases and J by 0 bases, and 11 bases separated the two germline ends. Germline V CDR1 and CDR2: SGDLS, YYNGEE.

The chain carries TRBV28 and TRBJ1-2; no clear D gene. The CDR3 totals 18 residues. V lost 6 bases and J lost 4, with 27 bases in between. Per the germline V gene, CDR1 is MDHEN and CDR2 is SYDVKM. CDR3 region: CASSSLRSGNPTGYGYTF. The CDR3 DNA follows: TGTGCCAGCAGCTCCCTTAGGTCCGGTAACCCAACGGGCTATGGCTACACCTTC.

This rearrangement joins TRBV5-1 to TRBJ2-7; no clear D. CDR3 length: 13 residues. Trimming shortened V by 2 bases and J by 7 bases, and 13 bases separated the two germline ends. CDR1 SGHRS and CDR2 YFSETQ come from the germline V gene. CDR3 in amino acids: CASSFPPSREQYF. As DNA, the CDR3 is TGCGCCAGCAGCTTCCCACCCTCTAGAGAGCAGTACTTC.

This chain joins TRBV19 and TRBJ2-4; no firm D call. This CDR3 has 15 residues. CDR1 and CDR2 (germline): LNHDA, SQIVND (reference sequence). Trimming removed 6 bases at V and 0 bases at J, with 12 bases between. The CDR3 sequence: CASRDTVSAKNIQYF. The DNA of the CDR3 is TGTGCCAGTAGAGATACGGTCTCAGCCAAAAACATTCAGTACTTC.

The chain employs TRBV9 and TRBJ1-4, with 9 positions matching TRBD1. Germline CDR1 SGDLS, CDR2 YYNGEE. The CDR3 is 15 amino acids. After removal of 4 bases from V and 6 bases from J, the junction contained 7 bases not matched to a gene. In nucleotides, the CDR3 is TGTGCCAGCAGCTGGGGGGACAGGGATCATGAAAAACTGTTTTTT. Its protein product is CASSWGDRDHEKLFF.

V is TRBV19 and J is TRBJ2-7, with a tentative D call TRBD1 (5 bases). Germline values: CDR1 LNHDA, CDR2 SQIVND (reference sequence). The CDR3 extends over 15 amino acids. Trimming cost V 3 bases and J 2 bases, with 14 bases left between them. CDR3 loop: CASSISPDRAYEQYF. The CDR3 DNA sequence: TGTGCCAGTAGTATTAGTCCTGACAGAGCCTACGAGCAGTACTTC.

The CDR3 loop reads CASSLFKNRVNSPLHF. The CDR3 bases are TGTGCCAGCAGCTTGTTTAAGAACAGGGTTAATTCACCCCTCCACTTT. The chain carries TRBV5-6 and TRBJ1-6, with D tentatively TRBD1 (6 bases). The germline V gene has CDR1 SGHDT and CDR2 YYEEEE. The ends were cut back, 1 base at V and 6 bases at J, with 14 bases in the middle. The CDR3 runs to 16 residues.

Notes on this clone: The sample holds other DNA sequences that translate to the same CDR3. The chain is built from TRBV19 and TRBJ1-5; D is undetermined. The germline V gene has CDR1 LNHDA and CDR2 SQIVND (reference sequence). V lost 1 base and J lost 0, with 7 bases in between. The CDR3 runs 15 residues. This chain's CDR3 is CASSIGGNSNQPQHF. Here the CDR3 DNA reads TGTGCCAGTAGTATAGGAGGGAATAGCAATCAGCCCCAGCATTTT.

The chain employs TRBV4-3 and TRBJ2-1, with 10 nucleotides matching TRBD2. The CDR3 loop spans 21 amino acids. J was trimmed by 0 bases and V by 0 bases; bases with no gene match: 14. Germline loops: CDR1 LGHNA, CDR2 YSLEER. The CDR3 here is CASSQDISLAGAPSSYNEQFF. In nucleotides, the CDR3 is TGCGCCAGCAGCCAAGATATATCGCTAGCGGGGGCACCGAGCTCCTACAATGAGCAGTTCTTC.

In DNA form, the CDR3 reads TGTGCCAGCAGCTCTCTTGGGGGGGGGAATGAGCAGTTCTTC. Amino acid sequence: CASSSLGGGNEQFF. The J gene is TRBJ2-1, the V gene TRBV5-4; the match to TRBD2 covers 7 bases. Germline V gene sequence: CDR1 SGHNT, CDR2 YYREEE (reference sequence). The V and J ends lost 3 bases and 7 bases, in that order; junction bases with no gene match: 7. The CDR3 sequence is 14 residues long.

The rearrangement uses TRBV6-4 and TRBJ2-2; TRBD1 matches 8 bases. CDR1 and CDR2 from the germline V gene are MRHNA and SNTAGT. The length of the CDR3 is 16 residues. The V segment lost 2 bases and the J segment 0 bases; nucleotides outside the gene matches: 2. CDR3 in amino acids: CASSDKGQANTGELFF. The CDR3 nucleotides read TGTGCCAGCAGTGACAAGGGACAGGCGAACACCGGGGAGCTGTTTTTT.

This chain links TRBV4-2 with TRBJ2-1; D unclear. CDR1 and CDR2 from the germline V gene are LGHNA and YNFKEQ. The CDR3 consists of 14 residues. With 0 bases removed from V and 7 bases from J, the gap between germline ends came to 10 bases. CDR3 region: CASSQDWERNEQFF. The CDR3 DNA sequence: TGTGCCAGCAGCCAAGATTGGGAAAGGAATGAGCAGTTCTTC.

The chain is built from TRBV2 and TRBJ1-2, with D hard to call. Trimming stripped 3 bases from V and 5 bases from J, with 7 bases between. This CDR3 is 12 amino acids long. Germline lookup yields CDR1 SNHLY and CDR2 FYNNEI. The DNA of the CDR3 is TGTGCCAGCAGTGACACCGGATATGGCTACACCTTC. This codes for CASSDTGYGYTF.

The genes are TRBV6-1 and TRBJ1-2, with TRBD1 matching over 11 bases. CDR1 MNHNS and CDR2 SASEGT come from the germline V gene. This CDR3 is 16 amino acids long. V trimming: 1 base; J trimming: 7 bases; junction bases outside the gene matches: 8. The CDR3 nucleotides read TGTGCCAGCAGTGAAGTGAGGGGACAGGGGGGATTTGGCTACACCTTC. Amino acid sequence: CASSEVRGQGGFGYTF.

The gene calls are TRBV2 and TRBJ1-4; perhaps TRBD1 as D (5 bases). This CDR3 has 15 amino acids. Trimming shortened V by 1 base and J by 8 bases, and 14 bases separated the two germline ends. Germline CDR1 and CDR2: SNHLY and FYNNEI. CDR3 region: CASSEGFGAGEKLFF. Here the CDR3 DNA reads TGTGCCAGCAGTGAAGGCTTTGGGGCTGGGGAAAAACTGTTTTTT.

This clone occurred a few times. CDR3 nucleotides: TGTGCCAGCAGCACGGCGGGGGACCGCTACAATGAGCAGTTCTTC. Its protein product is CASSTAGDRYNEQFF. The chain joins TRBV9 to TRBJ2-1; TRBD2 agrees at 7 bases. V lost 4 bases and J lost 3; bases outside the gene matches: 7. Germline loops: CDR1 SGDLS, CDR2 YYNGEE. There are 15 residues in the CDR3. Full variable domain (missing parts from reference TRBV9 and TRBJ2-1): DSGVTQTPKHLITATGQRVTLRCSPRSGDLSVYWYQQSLDQGLQFLIQYYNGEERAKGNILERFSAQQFPDLHSELNLSSLELGDSALYFCASSTAGDRYNEQFFGPGTRLTVL.

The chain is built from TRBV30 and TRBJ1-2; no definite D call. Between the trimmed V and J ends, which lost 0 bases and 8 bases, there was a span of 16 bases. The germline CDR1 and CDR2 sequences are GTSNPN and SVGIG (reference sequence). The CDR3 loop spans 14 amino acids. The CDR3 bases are TGTGCCTGGAGTGTTGAACGTCGAACGGCGGGCTACACCTTC. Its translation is CAWSVERRTAGYTF.

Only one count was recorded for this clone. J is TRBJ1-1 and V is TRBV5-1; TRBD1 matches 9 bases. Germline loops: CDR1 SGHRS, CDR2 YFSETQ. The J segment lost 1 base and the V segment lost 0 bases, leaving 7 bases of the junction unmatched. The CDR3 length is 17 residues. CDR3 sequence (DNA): TGCGCCAGCAGCTTGGCCGGGACAGGGAAAGGGAACACTGAAGCTTTCTTT. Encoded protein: CASSLAGTGKGNTEAFF.

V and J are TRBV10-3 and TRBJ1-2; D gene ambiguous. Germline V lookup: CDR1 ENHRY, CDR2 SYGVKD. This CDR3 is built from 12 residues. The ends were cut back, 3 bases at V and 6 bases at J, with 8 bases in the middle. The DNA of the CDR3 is TGTGCCATCAGTGAAACCACAGATGGCTACACCTTC. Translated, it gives CAISETTDGYTF.

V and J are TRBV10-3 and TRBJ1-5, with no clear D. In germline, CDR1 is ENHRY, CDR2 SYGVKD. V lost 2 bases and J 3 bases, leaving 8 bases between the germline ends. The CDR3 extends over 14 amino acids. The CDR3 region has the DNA TGTGCCATCAGTGAGAAGGCCGACAATCAGCCCCAGCATTTT. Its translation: CAISEKADNQPQHF.